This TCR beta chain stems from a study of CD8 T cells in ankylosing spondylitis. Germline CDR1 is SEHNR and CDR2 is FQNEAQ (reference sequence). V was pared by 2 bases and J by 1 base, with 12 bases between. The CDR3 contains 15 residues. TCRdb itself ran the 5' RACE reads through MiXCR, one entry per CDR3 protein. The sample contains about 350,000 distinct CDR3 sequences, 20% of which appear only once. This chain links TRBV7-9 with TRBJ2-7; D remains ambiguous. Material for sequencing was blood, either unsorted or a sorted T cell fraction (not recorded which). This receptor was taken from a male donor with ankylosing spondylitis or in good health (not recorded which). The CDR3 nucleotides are TGTGCCAGCAGCTTAATGGGTCCTGATTCCTACGAGCAGTACTTC. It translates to CASSLMGPDSYEQYF.